What follows are 12 T cell receptor beta chains derived from one specimen sequenced in a study of blood T cell repertoires in COVID-19. Here immunoSEQ multiplex PCR was the method, and the copy in TCRdb shows in-frame clones only, minus some. Among about 240,000 clones listed, approximately 83% were seen once. Sequences were obtained from PBMCs or T cells enriched from blood (not recorded which). The receptors come from a woman aged 40 to 49 with acute COVID-19.

V gene TRBV29-1 combines with J gene TRBJ2-7; 7 bases line up with TRBD1. The length of the CDR3 is 15 residues. Per the germline V gene, CDR1 is SQVTM and CDR2 is ANQGSEA. The V segment lost 0 bases and the J segment 4 bases; nucleotides outside the gene matches: 9. CDR3 sequence: CSVEDLEGGGYEQYF. CDR3 coding DNA: TGCAGCGTTGAAGATCTGGAAGGGGGCGGGTACGAGCAGTACTTC.

This chain joins TRBV6-6 and TRBJ2-2, with a possible D match to TRBD1 (6 bases). Germline CDR1 is MNHNY and CDR2 is SVGAGI (reference sequence). The CDR3 covers 16 residues. Deletions cut 2 bases from V and 1 base from J, with 11 bases between. This chain's CDR3 is CASSYRATGNTGELFF. The CDR3, as DNA: TGTGCCAGCAGTTACCGGGCGACAGGGAACACCGGGGAGCTGTTTTTT.

This clone was found a few times. J is TRBJ2-7 and V is TRBV23-1; the D gene is possibly TRBD1 (6 bases). TRBV23-1 counts as an open reading frame of uncertain function. Trimming removed 7 bases at V and 7 bases at J, with 20 bases between. The CDR3 is made up of 14 amino acids. The CDR3 is CASIRDRWGVEQYF. The CDR3 DNA sequence: TGCGCCAGCATCCGCGACAGGTGGGGTGTGGAGCAGTACTTC.

The chain uses TRBV5-4 and TRBJ2-7; 11 positions match TRBD2. The CDR3 runs 14 residues. Looked up from germline, CDR1 is SGHNT and CDR2 is YYREEE (reference sequence). V was clipped by 4 bases and J by 4 bases; unmatched bases: 4. The CDR3 DNA reads as TGTGCCAGCAGCCAAACTAGCGGGAGTTACGAGCAGTACTTC. Amino acids: CASSQTSGSYEQYF.

This chain uses TRBV19 with TRBJ2-3, with 14 bases fitting TRBD2. The CDR3 sequence is 15 residues long. V gave up 9 bases and J gave up 4 bases; unmatched junction bases: 6. The germline V gene has CDR1 LNHDA and CDR2 SQIVND (reference sequence). The DNA of the CDR3 is TGTGCCAGCGACGGGACTAGCGGGAGTGCAGATACGCAGTATTTT. Its translation: CASDGTSGSADTQYF.

This clone was observed once. This chain connects TRBV6-1 to TRBJ1-2; D ambiguous. Per the germline V gene, CDR1 is MNHNS and CDR2 is SASEGT. This CDR3 region has 14 residues. Trimming left V 1 base short and J 8 bases short, with 14 bases between. DNA for the CDR3: TGTGCCAGCAGTGAAGGGGCCCCCTCCGGCGGCTACACCTTC. Protein sequence: CASSEGAPSGGYTF.

The V call is TRBV4-1, the J call TRBJ1-4; D not resolved. Germline CDR1 MGHRA, CDR2 YSYEKL. V was cut by 1 base and J by 4 bases, with 13 bases left in between. This CDR3 is 16 amino acids long. For the CDR3, the DNA is TGCGCCAGCAGCCAAGGACCCGGGAAGGGTAATGAAAAACTGTTTTTT. Amino acid sequence: CASSQGPGKGNEKLFF.

The V gene is TRBV7-6, the J gene TRBJ2-7; the match to TRBD2 covers 10 bases. Unmatched junction bases numbered 8, after V lost 6 bases and J lost 3 bases. This CDR3 is built from 15 residues. CDR1 SGHVS and CDR2 FNYEAQ come from the germline V gene. The CDR3 is CASSFGLADDYEQYF. CDR3 nucleotide sequence: TGTGCCAGCAGTTTTGGACTAGCGGATGACTACGAGCAGTACTTC. Full variable domain (missing parts from reference TRBV7-6 and TRBJ2-7): GAGVSQSPRYKVTKRGQDVALRCDPISGHVSLYWYRQALGQGPEFLTYFNYEAQQDKSGLPNDRFSAERPEGSISTLTIQRTEQRDSAMYRCASSFGLADDYEQYFGPGTRLTVT.

The chain carries TRBV19 and TRBJ1-4; TRBD1 aligns across 7 bases. The germline gives CDR1 LNHDA, CDR2 SQIVND (reference sequence). V was pared by 4 bases and J by 5 bases, with 7 bases of the junction left unmatched. The CDR3 length is 15 residues. This CDR3 is CASSTGGGLNEKLFF. The DNA of the CDR3 is TGTGCCAGTAGTACCGGAGGGGGCCTAAATGAAAAACTGTTTTTT. Full variable domain (rest looked up from reference TRBV19 and TRBJ1-4): DGGITQSPKYLFRKEGQNVTLSCEQNLNHDAMYWYRQDPGQGLRLIYYSQIVNDFQKGDIAEGYSVSREKKESFPLTVTSAQKNPTAFYLCASSTGGGLNEKLFFGSGTQLSVL.

The genes are TRBV3-1 (or the pseudogene TRBV3-2) and TRBJ2-7; 11 bases line up with TRBD2. The CDR3 has 19 residues. The V gene end was trimmed by 0 bases and the J gene end by 1 base; junction bases not matched to a gene: 11. Germline values: CDR1 LGHDT, CDR2 YNNKEL (reference sequence). For the CDR3, the DNA is TGTGCCAGCAGCCAAGAATCCCCACTAGCGGGAGAGCCTTCCTACGAGCAGTACTTC. This sequence encodes CASSQESPLAGEPSYEQYF.

The chain has TRBV19 and TRBJ2-1; the match to TRBD2 covers 12 bases. This CDR3 is built from 15 residues. V lost 5 bases to trimming and J lost 8 bases; unmatched junction nucleotides: 7. Germline loops: CDR1 LNHDA, CDR2 SQIVND (reference sequence). This CDR3 is CASSSLAGGFYEQFF. For the CDR3, the DNA is TGTGCCAGTAGTTCTCTAGCGGGAGGGTTTTATGAGCAGTTCTTC. The variable domain in full, completed from reference TRBV19 and TRBJ2-1, reads DGGITQSPKYLFRKEGQNVTLSCEQNLNHDAMYWYRQDPGQGLRLIYYSQIVNDFQKGDIAEGYSVSREKKESFPLTVTSAQKNPTAFYLCASSSLAGGFYEQFFGPGTRLTVL.

This chain joins TRBV6-2 or TRBV6-3 and TRBJ2-5, with TRBD1 as a possible D gene (5 bases). This CDR3 has 14 residues. CDR1 and CDR2 (germline): MNHEY, SVGEGT. Trimming removed 6 bases from V and 4 bases from J, with 15 bases in between. CDR3 residues: CASSPLRVGETQYF. CDR3 coding DNA: TGTGCCAGCAGCCCACTCAGGGTGGGAGAGACCCAGTACTTC.